This T cell receptor (beta chain) was documented in a study of Graves' ophthalmopathy and Graves' hyperthyroidism. RNA transcripts yielded amplified TCR beta CDR3 regions. Second-round multiplex PCR followed a first-round RT-PCR using HTBI primers. Via MiXCR, TCRdb re-called the multiplex PCR reads, giving one row per CDR3 protein. The data hold fewer than 650,000 distinct CDR3 sequences, with about 24% observed a single time. CDR1 is SNHLY, CDR2 FYNNEI, per germline. The V end lost 4 bases, the J end lost 7 bases, and 10 bases lay between the germline ends. The CDR3 runs 13 residues. As for this clonotype: Given a much more abundant clone one base away, this may be a read error. The conserved phenylalanine or tryptophan is not found at the CDR3 terminus, so this likely reflects a read error.

Sequencing was performed on peripheral blood. The source of this sequence is a young woman with stable Graves' hyperthyroidism. Some clones in this sample may be carry-over from other donors' samples. The chain joins TRBV2 to TRBJ2-2; unclear D gene. The CDR3 coding sequence is TGTGCCAGCAGTGCAGGACCTGTCGGGGAGCTGTTTTAT. This gives the protein CASSAGPVGELFY.